The entry below describes one T cell receptor (beta chain). No antigen is known for it. The read stops 3 residues short of the end of the CDR3; the missing end is completed from the germline J gene. This sample was taken from a study of T cells in women clearing cervical HPV infection. General study results and limits: A classifier using richness and V gene abundances reached an AUC of 0.7 to 0.9. CIN3+ cases had significantly higher TCR repertoire richness than controls, but evenness did not differ.

TCRdb's copy holds only in-frame clones and misses some; the assay was immunoSEQ multiplex PCR. Recorded here are about 40,000 clones; the top ten clones represent about 8%. CDR3 length: 14 amino acids. The V end was cut by 2 bases, the J end by 1 base, with 5 bases between. In germline, CDR1 is SGHNT, CDR2 YENEEA. Sequencing was done on a sample of blood buffy coat. J is TRBJ2-2 and V is TRBV11-3; D remains ambiguous. This clonotype was obtained from a woman aged 18-69 years with a cervical HPV16 infection that either progressed to CIN3+ or cleared (not recorded which). CDR3 protein: CASSLSGNTGELFF. CDR3 bases read: TGTGCCAGCAGCTTATCCGGGAACACCGGGGAG.